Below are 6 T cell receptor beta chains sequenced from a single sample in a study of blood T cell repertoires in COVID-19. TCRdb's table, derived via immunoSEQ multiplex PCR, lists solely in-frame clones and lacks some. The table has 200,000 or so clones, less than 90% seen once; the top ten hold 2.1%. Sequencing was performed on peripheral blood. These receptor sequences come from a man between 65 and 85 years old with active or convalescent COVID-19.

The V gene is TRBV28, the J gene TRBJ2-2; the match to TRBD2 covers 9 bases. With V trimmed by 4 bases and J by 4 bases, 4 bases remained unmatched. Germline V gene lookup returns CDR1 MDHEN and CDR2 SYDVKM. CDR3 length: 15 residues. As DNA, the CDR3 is TGTGCCAGCAGTTCGTCGCGGGGGGGCACCGGGGAGCTGTTTTTT. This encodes CASSSSRGGTGELFF.

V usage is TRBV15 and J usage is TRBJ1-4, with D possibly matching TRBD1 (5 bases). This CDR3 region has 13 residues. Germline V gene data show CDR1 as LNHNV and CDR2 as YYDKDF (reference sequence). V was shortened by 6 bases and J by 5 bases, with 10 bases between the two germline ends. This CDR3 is CATRGQLNEKLFF. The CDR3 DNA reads TGTGCCACCAGGGGGCAGCTAAATGAAAAACTGTTTTTT.

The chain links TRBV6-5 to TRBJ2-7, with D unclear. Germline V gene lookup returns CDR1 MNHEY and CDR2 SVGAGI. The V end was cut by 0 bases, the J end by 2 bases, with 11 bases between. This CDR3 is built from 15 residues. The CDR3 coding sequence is TGTGCCAGCAGTTACTCCCCGGATGCGGCCTACGAGCAGTACTTC. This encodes CASSYSPDAAYEQYF.

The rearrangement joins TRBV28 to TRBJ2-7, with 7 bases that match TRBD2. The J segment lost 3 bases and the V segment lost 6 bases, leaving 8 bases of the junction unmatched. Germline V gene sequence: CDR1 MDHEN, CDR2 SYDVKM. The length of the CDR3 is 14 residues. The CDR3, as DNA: TGTGCCAGCAGCCCCGTCGGGGGGAGCTACGAGCAGTACTTC. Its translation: CASSPVGGSYEQYF.

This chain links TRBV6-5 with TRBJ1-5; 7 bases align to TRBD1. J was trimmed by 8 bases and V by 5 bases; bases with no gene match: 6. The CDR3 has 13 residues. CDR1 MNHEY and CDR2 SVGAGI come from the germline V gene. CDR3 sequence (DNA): TGTGCCAGCAGTAACAGGGGAAGGGAGCCCCAGCATTTT. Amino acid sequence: CASSNRGREPQHF.

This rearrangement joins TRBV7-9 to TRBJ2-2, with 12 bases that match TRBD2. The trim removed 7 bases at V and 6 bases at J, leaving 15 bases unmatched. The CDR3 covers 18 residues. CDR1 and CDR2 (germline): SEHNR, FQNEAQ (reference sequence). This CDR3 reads CASKMATSGSISAGELFF. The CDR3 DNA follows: TGTGCCAGCAAGATGGCGACTAGCGGGAGCATTTCGGCCGGGGAGCTGTTTTTT.